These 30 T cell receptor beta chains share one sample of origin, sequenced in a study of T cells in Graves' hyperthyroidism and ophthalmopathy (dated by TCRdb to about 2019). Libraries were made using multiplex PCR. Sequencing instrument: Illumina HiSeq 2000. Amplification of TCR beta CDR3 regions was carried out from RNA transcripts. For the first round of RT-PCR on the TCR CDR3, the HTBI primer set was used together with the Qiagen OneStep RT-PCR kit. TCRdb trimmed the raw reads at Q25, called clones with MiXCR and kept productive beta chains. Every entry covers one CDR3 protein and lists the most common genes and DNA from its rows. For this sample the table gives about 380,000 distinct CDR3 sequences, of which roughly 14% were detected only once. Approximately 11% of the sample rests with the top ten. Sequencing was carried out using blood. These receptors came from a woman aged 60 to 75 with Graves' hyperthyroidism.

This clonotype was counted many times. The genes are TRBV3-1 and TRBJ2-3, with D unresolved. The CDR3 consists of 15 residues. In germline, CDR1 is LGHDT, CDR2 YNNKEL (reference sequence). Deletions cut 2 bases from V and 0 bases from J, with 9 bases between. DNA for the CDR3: TGTGCCAGCAGCCAAACCCGCGCAAGCACAGATACGCAGTATTTT. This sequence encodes CASSQTRASTDTQYF.

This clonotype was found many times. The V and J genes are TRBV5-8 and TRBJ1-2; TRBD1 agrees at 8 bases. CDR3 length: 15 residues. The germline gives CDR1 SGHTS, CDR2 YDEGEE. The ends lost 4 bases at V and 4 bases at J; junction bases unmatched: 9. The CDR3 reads CASSQPGQEIYGYTF. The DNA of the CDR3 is TGTGCCAGCAGCCAACCGGGACAGGAGATCTATGGCTACACCTTC.

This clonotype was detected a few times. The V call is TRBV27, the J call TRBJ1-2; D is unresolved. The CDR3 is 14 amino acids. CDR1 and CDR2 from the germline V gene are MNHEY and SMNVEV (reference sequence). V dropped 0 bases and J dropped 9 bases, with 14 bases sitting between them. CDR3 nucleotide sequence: TGTGCCAGCAGTTTATCGGCAGCACCGTATCGCTACACCTTC. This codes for CASSLSAAPYRYTF.

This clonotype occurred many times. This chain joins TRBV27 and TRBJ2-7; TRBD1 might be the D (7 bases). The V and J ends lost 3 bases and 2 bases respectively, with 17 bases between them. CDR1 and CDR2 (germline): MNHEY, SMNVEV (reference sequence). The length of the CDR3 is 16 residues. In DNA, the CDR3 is TGTGCCAGCAGTTTTAGCGGTCACAGGGGCCCCTACGAGCAGTACTTC. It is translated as CASSFSGHRGPYEQYF.

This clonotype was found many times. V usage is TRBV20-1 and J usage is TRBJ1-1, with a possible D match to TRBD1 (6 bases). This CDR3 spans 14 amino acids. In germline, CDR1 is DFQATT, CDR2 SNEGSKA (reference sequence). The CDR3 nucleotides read TGCACCCCCAGACTTGGACAGCCGAACACTGAAGCTTTCTTT. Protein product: CTPRLGQPNTEAFF.

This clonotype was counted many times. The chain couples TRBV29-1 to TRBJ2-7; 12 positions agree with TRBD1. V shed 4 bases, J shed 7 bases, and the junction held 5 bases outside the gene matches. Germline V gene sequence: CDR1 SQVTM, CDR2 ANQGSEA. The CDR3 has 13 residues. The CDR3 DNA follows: TGCAGCGTTGTGGGACAGGGGGCAGGGGAGCAGTACTTC. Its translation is CSVVGQGAGEQYF.

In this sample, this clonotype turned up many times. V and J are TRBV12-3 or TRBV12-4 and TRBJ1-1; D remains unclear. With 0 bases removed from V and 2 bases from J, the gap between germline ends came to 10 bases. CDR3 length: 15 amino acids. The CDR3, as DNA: TGTGCCAGCAGTTTAGCGGACCGTCAAAACACTGAAGCTTTCTTT. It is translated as CASSLADRQNTEAFF.

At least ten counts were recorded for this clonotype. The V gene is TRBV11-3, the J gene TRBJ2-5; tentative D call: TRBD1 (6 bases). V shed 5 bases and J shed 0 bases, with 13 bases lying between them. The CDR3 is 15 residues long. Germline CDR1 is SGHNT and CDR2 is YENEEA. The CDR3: CASSRRGTYQETQYF. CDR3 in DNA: TGTGCCAGCAGCCGTAGGGGGACGTACCAAGAGACCCAGTACTTC.

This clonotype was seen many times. The DNA for the CDR3 is TGTGCCAGCAGCTTAGAGGCGGGACAGGGCGAGCAGTACTTC. Translated, it gives CASSLEAGQGEQYF. The chain is built from TRBV11-2 and TRBJ2-7; 9 bases fit TRBD1. CDR1 and CDR2 from the germline V gene are SGHAT and FQNNGV. The CDR3 contains 14 residues. The V and J ends lost 0 bases and 6 bases, in that order; junction bases with no gene match: 3.

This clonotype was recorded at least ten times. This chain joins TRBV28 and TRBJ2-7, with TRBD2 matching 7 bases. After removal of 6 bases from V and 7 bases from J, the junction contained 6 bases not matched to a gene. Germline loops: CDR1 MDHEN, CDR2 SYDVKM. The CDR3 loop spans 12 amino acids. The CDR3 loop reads CASSLLAREQYF. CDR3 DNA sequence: TGTGCCAGCAGCCTACTAGCGAGGGAGCAGTACTTC.

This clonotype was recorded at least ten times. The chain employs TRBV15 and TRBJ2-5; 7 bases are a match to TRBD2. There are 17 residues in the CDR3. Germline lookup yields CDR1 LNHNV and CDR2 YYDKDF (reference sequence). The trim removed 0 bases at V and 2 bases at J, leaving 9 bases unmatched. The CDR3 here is CATSREGWGGGQETQYF. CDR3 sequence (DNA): TGTGCCACCAGCAGAGAAGGTTGGGGCGGGGGACAAGAGACCCAGTACTTC. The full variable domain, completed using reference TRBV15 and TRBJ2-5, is DAMVIQNPRYQVTQFGKPVTLSCSQTLNHNVMYWYQQKSSQAPKLLFHYYDKDFNNEADTPDNFQSRRPNTSFCFLDIRSPGLGDTAMYLCATSREGWGGGQETQYFGPGTRLLVL.

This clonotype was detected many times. Here the CDR3 DNA reads TGTGCCAGCAGCAGAGTTAGCGGGAGCGACGAGCAGTACTTC. The encoded protein is CASSRVSGSDEQYF. The chain is built from TRBV12-3 or TRBV12-4 and TRBJ2-7; TRBD2 aligns across 9 bases. The CDR3 loop spans 14 amino acids. V lost 6 bases, J lost 5 bases, and 8 bases stayed unmatched.

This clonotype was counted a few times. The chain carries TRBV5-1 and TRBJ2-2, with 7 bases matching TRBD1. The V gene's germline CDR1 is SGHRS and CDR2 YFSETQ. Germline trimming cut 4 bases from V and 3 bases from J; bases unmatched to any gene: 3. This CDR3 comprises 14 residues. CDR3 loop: CASSVTGHTGELFF. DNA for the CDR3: TGCGCCAGCAGCGTGACAGGGCACACCGGGGAGCTGTTTTTT.

CDR3 sequence reads: CAISESSQGGYTF. CDR3 DNA sequence: TGTGCCATCAGTGAGTCTTCACAGGGTGGCTACACCTTC. The chain is built from TRBV10-3 and TRBJ1-2, with a possible D match to TRBD1 (6 bases). V was shortened by 0 bases and J by 7 bases, with 9 bases between the two germline ends. CDR3 length: 13 amino acids. Per germline, CDR1 ENHRY and CDR2 SYGVKD.

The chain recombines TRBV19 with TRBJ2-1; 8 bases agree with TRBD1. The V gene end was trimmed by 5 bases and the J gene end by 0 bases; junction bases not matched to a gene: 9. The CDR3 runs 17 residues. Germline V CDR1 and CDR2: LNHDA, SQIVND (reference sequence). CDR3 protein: CASSDPTGVSSYNEQFF. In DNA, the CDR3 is TGTGCCAGTAGTGATCCGACAGGGGTAAGCTCCTACAATGAGCAGTTCTTC.

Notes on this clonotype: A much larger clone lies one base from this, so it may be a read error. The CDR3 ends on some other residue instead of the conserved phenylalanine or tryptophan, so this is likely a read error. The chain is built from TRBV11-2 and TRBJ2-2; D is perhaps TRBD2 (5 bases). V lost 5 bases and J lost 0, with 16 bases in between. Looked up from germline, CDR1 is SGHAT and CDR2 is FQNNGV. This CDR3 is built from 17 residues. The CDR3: CASSPLRRLTNTGELFY. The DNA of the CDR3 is TGTGCCAGCAGCCCACTCAGGAGGCTGACGAACACCGGGGAGCTGTTTTAT.

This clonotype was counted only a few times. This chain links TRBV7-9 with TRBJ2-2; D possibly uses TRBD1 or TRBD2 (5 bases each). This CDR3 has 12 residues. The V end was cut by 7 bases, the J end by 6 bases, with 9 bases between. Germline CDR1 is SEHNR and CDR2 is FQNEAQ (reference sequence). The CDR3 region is CASTGRPGELFF. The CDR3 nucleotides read TGTGCCAGCACGGGGCGACCCGGGGAGCTGTTTTTT.

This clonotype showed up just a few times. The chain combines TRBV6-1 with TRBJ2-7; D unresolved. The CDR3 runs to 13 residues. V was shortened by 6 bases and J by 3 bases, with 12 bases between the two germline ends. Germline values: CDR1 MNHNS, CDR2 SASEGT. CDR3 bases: TGTGCCAGCAGCGACGCCCAGTTCTACGAGCAGTACTTC. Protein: CASSDAQFYEQYF.

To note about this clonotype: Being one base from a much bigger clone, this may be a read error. Written as DNA, the CDR3 is TGCGCCAACAGCTTAATGGGGAACACCGGGGAGCTGTTTTTT. Translating it yields CANSLMGNTGELFF. The gene calls are TRBV5-1 and TRBJ2-2; D unclear. The V gene's germline CDR1 is SGHRS and CDR2 YFSETQ. This CDR3 has 14 residues.

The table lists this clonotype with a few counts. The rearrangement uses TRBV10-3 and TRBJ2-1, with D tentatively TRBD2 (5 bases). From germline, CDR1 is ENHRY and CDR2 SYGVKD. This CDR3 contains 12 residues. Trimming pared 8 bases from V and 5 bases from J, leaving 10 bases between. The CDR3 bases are TGTGCCATCGACGGGGTGAACAATGAGCAGTTCTTC. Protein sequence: CAIDGVNNEQFF.

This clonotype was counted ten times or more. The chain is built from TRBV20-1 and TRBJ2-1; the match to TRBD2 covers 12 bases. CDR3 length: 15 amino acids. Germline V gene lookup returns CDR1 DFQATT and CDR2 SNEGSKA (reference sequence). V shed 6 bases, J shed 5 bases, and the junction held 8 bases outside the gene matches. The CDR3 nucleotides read TGCAGTGCCGAAGCTAGCGGGAGGGCCGACAATGAGCAGTTCTTC. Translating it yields CSAEASGRADNEQFF.

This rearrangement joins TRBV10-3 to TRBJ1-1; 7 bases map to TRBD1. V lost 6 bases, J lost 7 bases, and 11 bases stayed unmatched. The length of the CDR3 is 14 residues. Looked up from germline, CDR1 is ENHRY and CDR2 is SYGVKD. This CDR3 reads CAIRQGQSRSEAFF. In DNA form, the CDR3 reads TGTGCCATCAGGCAGGGACAGAGTCGTAGTGAAGCTTTCTTT.

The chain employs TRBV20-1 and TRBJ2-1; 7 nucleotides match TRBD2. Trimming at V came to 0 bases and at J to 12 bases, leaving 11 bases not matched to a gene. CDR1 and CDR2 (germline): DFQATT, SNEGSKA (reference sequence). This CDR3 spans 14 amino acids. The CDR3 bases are TGCAGTGCTAGAGATTCGGGGGGAGGGCCGGGGCAGTTCTTC. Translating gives CSARDSGGGPGQFF.

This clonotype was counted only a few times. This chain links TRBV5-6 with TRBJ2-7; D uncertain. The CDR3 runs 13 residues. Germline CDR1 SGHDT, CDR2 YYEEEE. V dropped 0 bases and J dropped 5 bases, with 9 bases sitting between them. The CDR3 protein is CASSLGQLNEQYF. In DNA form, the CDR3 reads TGTGCCAGCAGCTTGGGGCAGCTTAACGAGCAGTACTTC.

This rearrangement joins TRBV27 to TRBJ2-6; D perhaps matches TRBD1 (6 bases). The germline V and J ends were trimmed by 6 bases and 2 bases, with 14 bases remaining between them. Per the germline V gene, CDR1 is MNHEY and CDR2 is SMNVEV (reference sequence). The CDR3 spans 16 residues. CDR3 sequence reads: CASSPLDSAGANVLTF. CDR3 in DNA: TGTGCCAGCAGCCCGTTGGACAGCGCTGGGGCCAACGTCCTGACTTTC.

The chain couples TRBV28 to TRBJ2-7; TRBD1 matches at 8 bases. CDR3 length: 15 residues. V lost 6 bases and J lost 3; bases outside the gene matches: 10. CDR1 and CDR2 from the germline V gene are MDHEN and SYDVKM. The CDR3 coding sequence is TGTGCCAGCAGCCTCACAGGGGGTCGGCACTACGAGCAGTACTTC. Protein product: CASSLTGGRHYEQYF. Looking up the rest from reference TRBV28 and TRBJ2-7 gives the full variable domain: DVKVTQSSRYLVKRTGEKVFLECVQDMDHENMFWYRQDPGLGLRLIYFSYDVKMKEKGDIPEGYSVSREKKERFSLILESASTNQTSMYLCASSLTGGRHYEQYFGPGTRLTVT.

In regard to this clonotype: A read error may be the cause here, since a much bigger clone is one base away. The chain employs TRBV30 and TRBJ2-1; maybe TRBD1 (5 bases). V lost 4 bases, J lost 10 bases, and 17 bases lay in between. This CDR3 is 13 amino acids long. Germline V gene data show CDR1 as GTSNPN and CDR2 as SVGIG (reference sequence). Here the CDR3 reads CAWTGIRWGEQFF. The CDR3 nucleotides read TGTGCCTGGACAGGGATTCGTTGGGGCGAGCAGTTCTTC. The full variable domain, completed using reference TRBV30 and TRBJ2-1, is SQTIHQWPATLVQPVGSPLSLECTVEGTSNPNLYWYRQAAGRGLQLLFYSVGIGQISSEVPQNLSASRPQDRQFILSSKKLLLSDSGFYLCAWTGIRWGEQFFGPGTRLTVL.

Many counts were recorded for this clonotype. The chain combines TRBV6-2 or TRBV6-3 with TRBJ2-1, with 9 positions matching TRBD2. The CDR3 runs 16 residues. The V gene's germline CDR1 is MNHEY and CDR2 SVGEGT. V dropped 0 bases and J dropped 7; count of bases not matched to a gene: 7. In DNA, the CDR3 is TGTGCCAGCAGTTACTCGGCGGGAGGGCCGGGAAATGAGCAGTTCTTC. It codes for CASSYSAGGPGNEQFF.

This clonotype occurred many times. CDR3 loop: CASSLARRAGTNTGELFF. DNA for the CDR3: TGTGCCAGCAGCTTAGCCCGAAGGGCGGGCACGAACACCGGGGAGCTGTTTTTT. The J gene is TRBJ2-2, the V gene TRBV7-2, with D possibly being TRBD2 (5 bases). The germline gives CDR1 SGHTA, CDR2 FQGNSA. V was pared by 0 bases and J by 0 bases, with 14 bases between. The CDR3 spans 18 residues.

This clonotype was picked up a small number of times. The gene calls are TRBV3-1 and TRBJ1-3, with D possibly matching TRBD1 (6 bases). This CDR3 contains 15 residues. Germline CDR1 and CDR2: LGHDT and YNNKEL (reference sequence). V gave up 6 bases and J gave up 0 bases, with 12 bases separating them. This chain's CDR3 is CASSLTGSSGNTIYF. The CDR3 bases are TGTGCCAGCAGTCTAACAGGGAGCTCTGGAAACACCATATATTTT.